The 19 T cell receptor beta chains presented below share a single source sample, sequenced in a study of shared clonotypes between healthy human individuals. The protocol was immunoSEQ multiplex PCR, while the TCRdb copy is restricted to in-frame clones and leaves out a portion. In the table there are about 2.4 million clones, roughly 93% of which are singletons. Material: naive CD4+ T cells from PBMCs. Subset: CD45RA+ positively selected. The receptor set was obtained from a man aged 18-30 years in good health. Some clones in this sample may be carry-over from other donors' samples.

CDR3 coding DNA: TGTGCCAGCTCACAAGAGACAGCTATCAATCAGCCCCAGCATTTT. Its translation is CASSQETAINQPQHF. This chain links TRBV18 with TRBJ1-5, with a tentative D call TRBD1 (5 bases). Germline V gene lookup returns CDR1 KGHSH and CDR2 LQKENI. The ends were cut back, 4 bases at V and 3 bases at J, with 13 bases in the middle. The CDR3 is 15 amino acids.

The chain couples TRBV11-2 to TRBJ2-1; TRBD1 is a possible D gene (6 bases). The V end lost 2 bases, the J end lost 7 bases, and 15 bases lay between the germline ends. The CDR3 sequence is 15 residues long. Germline CDR1 SGHAT, CDR2 FQNNGV. This CDR3 reads CASSLSSGVRNEQFF. The CDR3, as DNA: TGTGCCAGCAGCTTATCATCAGGGGTAAGGAATGAGCAGTTCTTC. Complete variable domain (other parts from reference TRBV11-2 and TRBJ2-1): EAGVAQSPRYKIIEKRQSVAFWCNPISGHATLYWYQQILGQGPKLLIQFQNNGVVDDSQLPKDRFSAERLKGVDSTLKIQPAKLEDSAVYLCASSLSSGVRNEQFFGPGTRLTVL.

This sequence joins TRBV19 and TRBJ1-5; weak D call: TRBD1 (5 bases). CDR1 is LNHDA, CDR2 SQIVND, per germline (reference sequence). The germline V and J ends were trimmed by 7 bases and 6 bases, with 13 bases remaining between them. The CDR3 contains 13 residues. DNA for the CDR3: TGTGCCAGTACCATGCCAGGGTCTCAGCCCCAGCATTTT. It translates to CASTMPGSQPQHF.

The rearrangement uses TRBV6-6 and TRBJ2-7; 8 bases match TRBD1. The length of the CDR3 is 15 residues. The V gene end was trimmed by 2 bases and the J gene end by 6 bases; junction bases not matched to a gene: 9. CDR1 and CDR2 from the germline V gene are MNHNY and SVGAGI (reference sequence). CDR3 in amino acids: CASSYRDRTGSEQYF. CDR3 sequence (DNA): TGTGCCAGCAGTTACCGGGACAGGACTGGCTCCGAGCAGTACTTC.

The chain carries TRBV2 and TRBJ2-7; 8 nucleotides agree with TRBD2. From germline, CDR1 is SNHLY and CDR2 FYNNEI. The V and J ends lost 6 bases and 0 bases, in that order; junction bases with no gene match: 4. This CDR3 comprises 14 residues. The CDR3 sequence: CASRSSGSSYEQYF. CDR3 coding DNA: TGTGCCAGCAGGAGCAGCGGGAGCTCCTACGAGCAGTACTTC.

The count of this clone is one. This specimen includes other DNA sequences encoding the same CDR3. The CDR3 is CASSSDRETQYF. The DNA of the CDR3 is TGCGCCAGCAGCAGCGACAGGGAGACCCAGTACTTC. This chain connects TRBV5-1 to TRBJ2-5, with a weak D call TRBD1 (6 bases). The V end lost 4 bases, the J end lost 5 bases, and 9 bases lay between the germline ends. CDR1 and CDR2 from the germline V gene are SGHRS and YFSETQ. The CDR3 sequence is 12 residues long.

The chain combines TRBV9 with TRBJ1-4; possibly TRBD1 for D (5 bases). Germline V CDR1 and CDR2: SGDLS, YYNGEE. The CDR3 is 18 amino acids. V shed 3 bases and J shed 8 bases, with 26 bases lying between them. The CDR3 DNA reads as TGTGCCAGCAGCGGAGGGCAACCGAAGACGGGGACTTTGGAAAAACTGTTTTTT. Protein sequence: CASSGGQPKTGTLEKLFF. Together with reference TRBV9 and TRBJ1-4, the CDR3 gives the full variable domain: DSGVTQTPKHLITATGQRVTLRCSPRSGDLSVYWYQQSLDQGLQFLIQYYNGEERAKGNILERFSAQQFPDLHSELNLSSLELGDSALYFCASSGGQPKTGTLEKLFFGSGTQLSVL.

The V gene is TRBV28, the J gene TRBJ2-5; 8 bases are shared with TRBD2. Germline V lookup: CDR1 MDHEN, CDR2 SYDVKM. The junction had 3 bases not matched to a gene; V was cut back by 7 bases and J by 5 bases. The CDR3 runs 12 residues. CDR3 in amino acids: CASTGGEETQYF. In nucleotides, the CDR3 is TGTGCCAGCACGGGGGGGGAGGAGACCCAGTACTTC.

The chain employs TRBV7-2 and TRBJ2-5; D gene uncertain. This CDR3 is built from 14 residues. Germline lookup yields CDR1 SGHTA and CDR2 FQGNSA. Trimming cost V 0 bases and J 5 bases, with 10 bases left between them. CDR3: CASSLASQRETQYF. CDR3 nucleotides: TGTGCCAGCAGCTTAGCCTCCCAGAGGGAGACCCAGTACTTC.

The rearrangement links TRBV5-5 to TRBJ2-7; TRBD2 aligns across 7 bases. There are 15 residues in the CDR3. CDR1 and CDR2 (germline): SGHKS, YYEKEE (reference sequence). With 0 bases clipped from V and 5 bases from J, the junction kept 8 bases outside the gene matches. CDR3 sequence reads: CASSLGAGVKNEQYF. For the CDR3, the DNA is TGTGCCAGCAGCTTGGGGGCGGGAGTTAAAAACGAGCAGTACTTC.

This chain joins TRBV9 and TRBJ2-7; 7 positions match TRBD2. The V gene's germline CDR1 is SGDLS and CDR2 YYNGEE. V gave up 2 bases and J gave up 3 bases; unmatched junction bases: 5. This CDR3 has 14 amino acids. The CDR3 protein is CASSVASGYYEQYF. In DNA, the CDR3 is TGTGCCAGCAGCGTGGCTAGCGGTTACTACGAGCAGTACTTC.

This sequence joins TRBV30 and TRBJ1-4; D might be TRBD1 (5 bases). Per germline, CDR1 GTSNPN and CDR2 SVGIG (reference sequence). The CDR3 covers 16 residues. The germline V and J ends were trimmed by 2 bases and 8 bases, with 21 bases remaining between them. The CDR3 DNA sequence: TGTGCCTGGAGTCAAGAAGGGGCGGTTAAGAGAGAAAAACTGTTTTTT. The encoded protein is CAWSQEGAVKREKLFF. The full variable domain, its missing parts supplied by reference TRBV30 and TRBJ1-4, is SQTIHQWPATLVQPVGSPLSLECTVEGTSNPNLYWYRQAAGRGLQLLFYSVGIGQISSEVPQNLSASRPQDRQFILSSKKLLLSDSGFYLCAWSQEGAVKREKLFFGSGTQLSVL.

The chain is built from TRBV19 and TRBJ2-7; D is unresolved. The length of the CDR3 is 13 residues. Trimming took 2 bases from V and 2 from J, leaving 7 bases between them. Germline assignment: CDR1 LNHDA and CDR2 SQIVND (reference sequence). CDR3 in DNA: TGTGCCAGTAGTATAAAGGACCCCTACGAGCAGTACTTC. It encodes CASSIKDPYEQYF.

This sequence joins TRBV5-1 and TRBJ2-1, with 7 bases matching TRBD2. This CDR3 has 16 amino acids. J lost 2 bases, V lost 1 base, and 6 bases had no gene match. CDR1 is SGHRS and CDR2 is YFSETQ in the germline V gene. CDR3 loop: CASSLFGGSAYNEQFF. The CDR3 DNA is TGCGCCAGCAGCTTGTTTGGCGGGAGCGCCTACAATGAGCAGTTCTTC.

Here the CDR3 DNA reads TGTGCCAGCAGCATACAACGGACAGTTCAGCCCCAGCATTTT. The encoded protein is CASSIQRTVQPQHF. This chain links TRBV7-8 with TRBJ1-5; D might be TRBD1 (6 bases). This CDR3 comprises 14 residues. V lost 5 bases to trimming and J lost 6 bases, with 14 bases between them. Germline values: CDR1 SGHVS, CDR2 FQNEAQ.

The chain employs TRBV27 and TRBJ1-2; possibly TRBD1 for D (5 bases). V was trimmed by 2 bases and J by 4 bases, leaving 11 bases between them. Germline assignment: CDR1 MNHEY and CDR2 SMNVEV (reference sequence). This CDR3 comprises 14 residues. Here the CDR3 DNA reads TGTGCCAGCAGTTTAAGGGAGGGGATCTATGGCTACACCTTC. It codes for CASSLREGIYGYTF.

This chain uses TRBV7-8 with TRBJ2-4; D perhaps matches TRBD2 (6 bases). V shed 5 bases and J shed 12 bases, with 11 bases lying between them. Germline CDR1 reads SGHVS; CDR2 reads FQNEAQ. This CDR3 region has 11 residues. DNA for the CDR3: TGTGCCAGCAGCACCGGGACTCGTCAGTACTTC. Protein sequence: CASSTGTRQYF.

The chain carries TRBV28 and TRBJ2-2, with 13 bases that match TRBD2. Germline CDR1 reads MDHEN; CDR2 reads SYDVKM. The trim removed 4 bases at V and 7 bases at J, leaving 6 bases unmatched. The CDR3 length is 16 residues. The CDR3 reads CASSSGTSGKNGELFF. DNA for the CDR3: TGTGCCAGCAGTTCCGGGACTAGCGGGAAAAACGGGGAGCTGTTTTTT.

The chain joins TRBV11-2 to TRBJ2-1, with unresolved D. Germline V gives CDR1 SGHAT, CDR2 FQNNGV. This CDR3 spans 13 amino acids. V was shortened by 0 bases and J by 12 bases, with 12 bases between the two germline ends. CDR3 in DNA: TGTGCCAGCAGCTTAGATCGGAGTGGGTTGCAGTTCTTC. Amino acid sequence: CASSLDRSGLQFF. Variable domain in full (rest from reference TRBV11-2 and TRBJ2-1): EAGVAQSPRYKIIEKRQSVAFWCNPISGHATLYWYQQILGQGPKLLIQFQNNGVVDDSQLPKDRFSAERLKGVDSTLKIQPAKLEDSAVYLCASSLDRSGLQFFGPGTRLTVL.